This TCR beta chain originates from a study of blood T cell repertoires in COVID-19. In the study overall: Whether acute or convalescent, the COVID-19 samples came from the United States, Italy and Spain.

Germline-derived CDR1 and CDR2 are LGHDT and YNNKEL (reference sequence). This CDR3 comprises 15 residues. V lost 1 base to trimming and J lost 6 bases; unmatched junction nucleotides: 5. This table comes from immunoSEQ multiplex PCR, and its TCRdb copy is limited to in-frame clones, with some not included. In the table there are approximately 150,000 clones, roughly four fifths of which are singletons. The chain is built from TRBV3-1 (or the pseudogene TRBV3-2) and TRBJ1-5; 8 positions match TRBD1. The receptor was derived from a man in his 70s with active or convalescent COVID-19. Sequencing used peripheral blood. The CDR3 protein is CASSQASTGGQPQHF. The CDR3 nucleotides are TGTGCCAGCAGCCAAGCCTCTACAGGGGGTCAGCCCCAGCATTTT.